Below are 8 T cell receptor beta chains sequenced from a single sample in a study of vaccination effects on CD4 cells after COVID-19. Expansion with viral peptide pools was applied to antigen-specific CD4+ T cells by the ViraFEST assay prior to sequencing. Once cultured for nine to ten days, the cells underwent separation to obtain CD4+ T cells. These receptors' targets are unknown. Repertoires were generated with immunoSEQ multiplex PCR, while TCRdb's copy carries only in-frame clones and drops some. The data hold about 54,000 clones, with roughly 80% observed a single time. The source material was CD4+ T cells from PBMCs cultured with HCoV-229E spike peptides, sampled before COVID-19 vaccination. The receptors derive from a human donor who received a COVID-19 vaccine.

This chain joins TRBV28 and TRBJ1-2, with 7 bases lining up with TRBD1. Trimming removed 3 bases from V and 7 bases from J; junction bases left unmatched: 20. The CDR3 is made up of 18 amino acids. CDR1 is MDHEN, CDR2 SYDVKM, per germline. The CDR3 DNA sequence: TGTGCCAGCAGTTTCTCACCCGGGACACCAGGGGGGATGGTTGGCTACACCTTC. Translated, it gives CASSFSPGTPGGMVGYTF.

The chain carries TRBV3-1 (or the pseudogene TRBV3-2) and TRBJ2-5, with D perhaps TRBD2 (6 bases). The CDR3 has 17 residues. The V and J ends lost 5 bases and 3 bases respectively, with 22 bases between them. Germline CDR1 and CDR2: LGHDT and YNNKEL (reference sequence). The CDR3 nucleotides read TGTGCCAGCAGCGGCGACGGGAGACTCCCCTCGAAAGAGACCCAGTACTTC. Its protein product is CASSGDGRLPSKETQYF.

The V call is TRBV5-1, the J call TRBJ1-1; D may be TRBD1 (6 bases). Germline-derived CDR1 and CDR2 are SGHRS and YFSETQ. This CDR3 has 13 residues. The V gene lost 5 bases and the J gene lost 4 bases, with 12 bases spanning the gap. In DNA, the CDR3 is TGCGCCAGCAGTCGAACAGGGTTCACTGAAGCTTTCTTT. Translation: CASSRTGFTEAFF.

This rearrangement joins TRBV10-3 to TRBJ2-1; TRBD2 matches at 15 bases. V dropped 5 bases and J dropped 8; count of bases not matched to a gene: 10. The CDR3 sequence is 17 residues long. Germline CDR1 ENHRY, CDR2 SYGVKD. The CDR3 DNA reads as TGTGCCATCAGTCCAGGTCGGACTAGCGGGGGGGCGCATGAGCAGTTCTTC. Its protein is CAISPGRTSGGAHEQFF.

This clone was counted once. The chain carries TRBV7-2 and TRBJ1-6; no clear D. From germline, CDR1 is SGHTA and CDR2 FQGNSA. V gave up 5 bases and J gave up 5 bases, with 10 bases separating them. The CDR3 sequence is 14 residues long. CDR3 DNA: TGTGCCAGCAGCCAACCGATAAATAATTCACCCCTCCACTTT. Protein sequence: CASSQPINNSPLHF.

This clone was picked up a small number of times. CDR3 protein: CASSVRTGWAGELFF. Here the CDR3 DNA reads TGTGCCAGCAGCGTAAGAACAGGGTGGGCCGGGGAGCTGTTTTTT. This chain connects TRBV9 to TRBJ2-2; TRBD1 is a possible D gene (6 bases). CDR3 length equals 15 residues. Trimming removed 1 base from V and 6 bases from J, with 13 bases in between. The V gene's germline CDR1 is SGDLS and CDR2 YYNGEE.

The chain employs TRBV5-1 and TRBJ2-3, with unresolved D. CDR3 length: 17 residues. V was clipped by 2 bases and J by 0 bases, with 16 bases between them. Germline CDR1 and CDR2: SGHRS and YFSETQ. CDR3 amino acids: CASSFFPSGTSTDTQYF. Here the CDR3 DNA reads TGCGCCAGCAGCTTTTTCCCCTCGGGTACCAGCACAGATACGCAGTATTTT. Supplemented by reference TRBV5-1 and TRBJ2-3, the full variable domain reads KAGVTQTPRYLIKTRGQQVTLSCSPISGHRSVSWYQQTPGQGLQFLFEYFSETQRNKGNFPGRFSGRQFSNSRSEMNVSTLELGDSALYLCASSFFPSGTSTDTQYFGPGTRLTVL.

V gene TRBV19 combines with J gene TRBJ1-2; D gene unclear. Germline CDR1 and CDR2: LNHDA and SQIVND (reference sequence). Trimming stripped 8 bases from V and 3 bases from J, with 7 bases between. The CDR3 consists of 11 residues. The CDR3 DNA is TGTGCCAGTGACGGCTACTATGGCTACACCTTC. This translates into CASDGYYGYTF.